Below are 15 T cell receptor beta chains sequenced from a single sample in a study of OX40 agonist ivuxolimab in advanced cancers. Profiled with immunoSEQ multiplex PCR; TCRdb holds only in-frame clones, not every one. The sample holds roughly 50,000 clones, approximately 90% seen once. The material sequenced was CD4+ or CD8+ T cells sorted from blood, taken in a trial of the OX40 agonist ivuxolimab. The receptors shown here come from an adult with an advanced solid tumor such as melanoma, head and neck, liver or kidney cancer.

The CDR3 region has the DNA TGTGCCAGCAGCTTAGGGGGGGGAAAGGGGTATCAGCCCCAGCATTTT. It codes for CASSLGGGKGYQPQHF. This chain uses TRBV7-2 with TRBJ1-5, with a possible D match to TRBD1 (5 bases). The CDR3 is 16 amino acids. CDR1 SGHTA and CDR2 FQGNSA come from the germline V gene. Trimming stripped 1 base from V and 5 bases from J, with 15 bases between.

This clone has only one observation. The rearrangement links TRBV5-4 to TRBJ2-2, with 9 bases lining up with TRBD2. Germline loops: CDR1 SGHNT, CDR2 YYREEE (reference sequence). The CDR3 has 15 residues. The junction had 1 base not matched to a gene; V was cut back by 0 bases and J by 4 bases. The CDR3 DNA sequence: TGTGCCAGCAGCTTGGGAGCGGGAGGCACCGGGGAGCTGTTTTTT. It codes for CASSLGAGGTGELFF.

V usage is TRBV19 and J usage is TRBJ2-5; no firm D call. Deletions cut 2 bases from V and 1 base from J, with 11 bases between. The CDR3 extends over 15 amino acids. Per the germline V gene, CDR1 is LNHDA and CDR2 is SQIVND (reference sequence). The CDR3 DNA reads as TGTGCCAGTAGTATACGCGAAAGCCCCCAAGAGACCCAGTACTTC. Residues: CASSIRESPQETQYF.

The chain links TRBV5-5 to TRBJ2-5; D unclear. Trimming removed 1 base at V and 2 bases at J, with 9 bases between. From germline, CDR1 is SGHKS and CDR2 YYEKEE (reference sequence). The CDR3 contains 14 residues. The CDR3 nucleotides read TGTGCCAGCAGCTTGCGGGTTCTTCAAGAGACCCAGTACTTC. Protein product: CASSLRVLQETQYF. The entire variable domain, with the rest obtained from reference TRBV5-5 and TRBJ2-5, is as follows: DAGVTQSPTHLIKTRGQQVTLRCSPISGHKSVSWYQQVLGQGPQFIFQYYEKEERGRGNFPDRFSARQFPNYSSELNVNALLLGDSALYLCASSLRVLQETQYFGPGTRLLVL.

The chain links TRBV19 to TRBJ1-5; D ambiguous. V lost 3 bases, J lost 4 bases, and 4 bases lay in between. CDR3 size: 12 residues. Germline V lookup: CDR1 LNHDA, CDR2 SQIVND (reference sequence). CDR3 sequence (DNA): TGTGCCAGTAGTATGAGAAATCAGCCCCAGCATTTT. Its translation: CASSMRNQPQHF.

The chain joins TRBV6-5 to TRBJ1-2; TRBD1 agrees at 8 bases. The germline V gene encodes CDR1 MNHEY and CDR2 SVGAGI. The CDR3 extends over 14 amino acids. J lost 6 bases, V lost 6 bases, and 9 bases had no gene match. Here the CDR3 DNA reads TGTGCCAGCAGGTTTACAGGGGGGGGTCATGGCTACACCTTC. As protein: CASRFTGGGHGYTF.

The CDR3 is CASSRGQGPYGYTF. CDR3 in DNA: TGTGCCAGCAGCCGCGGACAGGGTCCCTATGGCTACACCTTC. The chain recombines TRBV11-2 with TRBJ1-2; 8 positions agree with TRBD1. There are 14 residues in the CDR3. The V segment lost 5 bases and the J segment 4 bases; nucleotides outside the gene matches: 6. Germline V gives CDR1 SGHAT, CDR2 FQNNGV.

The chain has TRBV14 and TRBJ1-6; unclear D gene. Deletions cut 10 bases from V and 9 bases from J, with 16 bases between. There are 13 residues in the CDR3. Per the germline V gene, CDR1 is SGHDN and CDR2 is FVKESK. The CDR3 region is CATGRDTTSPLHF. CDR3 in DNA: TGTGCCACCGGGAGAGACACCACTTCACCCCTCCACTTT. The full variable domain, its missing parts supplied by reference TRBV14 and TRBJ1-6, is EAGVTQFPSHSVIEKGQTVTLRCDPISGHDNLYWYRRVMGKEIKFLLHFVKESKQDESGMPNNRFLAERTGGTYSTLKVQPAELEDSGVYFCATGRDTTSPLHFGNGTRLTVT.

The rearrangement uses TRBV28 and TRBJ1-2, with 9 positions matching TRBD1. This CDR3 spans 13 amino acids. CDR1 is MDHEN and CDR2 is SYDVKM in the germline V gene. The V and J ends lost 7 bases and 5 bases, in that order; junction bases with no gene match: 5. This chain's CDR3 is CASNPGTGYGYTF. In DNA form, the CDR3 reads TGTGCCAGCAACCCCGGGACAGGGTATGGCTACACCTTC.

The chain couples TRBV6-1 to TRBJ2-7; the match to TRBD1 covers 8 bases. Losses at the gene ends were 2 bases for V and 2 bases for J; bases not matched to a gene: 5. Per the germline V gene, CDR1 is MNHNS and CDR2 is SASEGT. This CDR3 spans 15 amino acids. The CDR3 DNA follows: TGTGCCAGCAGTGAAATCGGGACAGGCCCCTACGAGCAGTACTTC. Its protein product is CASSEIGTGPYEQYF.

The V call is TRBV2, the J call TRBJ2-7; TRBD1 aligns across 10 bases. Germline CDR1 and CDR2: SNHLY and FYNNEI. V gave up 6 bases and J gave up 0 bases; unmatched junction bases: 11. The CDR3 spans 17 residues. CDR3: CASRRTLGTGDSYEQYF. CDR3 nucleotide sequence: TGTGCCAGCAGGCGCACGCTCGGGACAGGGGACTCCTACGAGCAGTACTTC. Looking up the rest from reference TRBV2 and TRBJ2-7 gives the full variable domain: EPEVTQTPSHQVTQMGQEVILRCVPISNHLYFYWYRQILGQKVEFLVSFYNNEISEKSEIFDDQFSVERPDGSNFTLKIRSTKLEDSAMYFCASRRTLGTGDSYEQYFGPGTRLTVT.

V usage is TRBV28 and J usage is TRBJ2-7; TRBD1 aligns across 9 bases. Germline lookup yields CDR1 MDHEN and CDR2 SYDVKM. The CDR3 length is 15 residues. J gave up 3 bases and V 4 bases, and 7 bases lay outside the gene matches. CDR3: CASSSQQGAYYEQYF. The CDR3, as DNA: TGTGCCAGCAGTTCCCAACAGGGGGCCTACTACGAGCAGTACTTC.

CDR3 loop: CASSLGRGDTQYF. The DNA of the CDR3 is TGTGCCAGCAGCTTGGGCAGGGGCGATACGCAGTATTTT. The genes are TRBV5-6 and TRBJ2-3; D possibly corresponds to TRBD1 (6 bases). V lost 0 bases, J lost 6 bases, and 8 bases lay in between. CDR3 size: 13 residues. CDR1 is SGHDT and CDR2 is YYEEEE in the germline V gene.

The chain joins TRBV5-5 to TRBJ2-7; D is unclear. The CDR3 contains 12 residues. V lost 0 bases to trimming and J lost 2 bases, with 3 bases between them. The V gene's germline CDR1 is SGHKS and CDR2 YYEKEE (reference sequence). DNA of the CDR3: TGTGCCAGCAGCTTGGTAACCTACGAGCAGTACTTC. This translates into CASSLVTYEQYF.

Notes on this clone: The junction departs from germline at one end; a sequencing error may be responsible. The CDR3 sequence is CASRLQGFPPPFVF. The CDR3 DNA follows: TGTGCCAGCAGATTACAGGGTTTTCCCCCCCCCTTCGTTTTT. The chain combines TRBV2 with TRBJ1-3; D is perhaps TRBD1 (6 bases). Germline V gene data show CDR1 as SNHLY and CDR2 as FYNNEI. CDR3 length: 14 residues.